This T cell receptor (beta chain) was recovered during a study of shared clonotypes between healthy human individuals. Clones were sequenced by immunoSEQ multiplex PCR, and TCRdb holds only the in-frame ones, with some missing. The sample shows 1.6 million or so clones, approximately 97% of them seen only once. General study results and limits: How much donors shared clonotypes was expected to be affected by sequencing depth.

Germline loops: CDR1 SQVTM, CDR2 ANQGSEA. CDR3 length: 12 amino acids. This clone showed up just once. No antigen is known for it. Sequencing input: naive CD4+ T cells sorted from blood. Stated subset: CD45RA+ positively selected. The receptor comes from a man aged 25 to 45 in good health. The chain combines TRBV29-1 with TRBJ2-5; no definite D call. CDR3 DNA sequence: TGCGTGACCGGGTCCTCAAGAGAGACCCAGTACTTC. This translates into CVTGSSRETQYF.